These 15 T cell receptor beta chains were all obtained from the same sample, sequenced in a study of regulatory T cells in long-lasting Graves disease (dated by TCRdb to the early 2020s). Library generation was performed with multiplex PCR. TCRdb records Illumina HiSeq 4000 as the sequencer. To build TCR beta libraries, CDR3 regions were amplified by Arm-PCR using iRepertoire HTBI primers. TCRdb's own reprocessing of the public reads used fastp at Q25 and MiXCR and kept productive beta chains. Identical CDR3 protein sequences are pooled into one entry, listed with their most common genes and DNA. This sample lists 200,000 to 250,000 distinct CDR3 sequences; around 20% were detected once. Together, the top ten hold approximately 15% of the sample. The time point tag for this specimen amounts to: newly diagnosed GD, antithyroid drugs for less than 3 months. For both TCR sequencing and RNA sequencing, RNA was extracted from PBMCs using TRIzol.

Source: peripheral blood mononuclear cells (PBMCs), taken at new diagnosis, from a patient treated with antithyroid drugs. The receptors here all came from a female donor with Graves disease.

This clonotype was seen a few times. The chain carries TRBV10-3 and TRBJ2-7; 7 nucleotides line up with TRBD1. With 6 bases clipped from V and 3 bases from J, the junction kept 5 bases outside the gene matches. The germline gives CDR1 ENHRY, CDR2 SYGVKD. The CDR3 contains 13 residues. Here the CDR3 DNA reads TGTGCCATCAGCATGGGACAGAACTACGAGCAGTACTTC. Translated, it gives CAISMGQNYEQYF.

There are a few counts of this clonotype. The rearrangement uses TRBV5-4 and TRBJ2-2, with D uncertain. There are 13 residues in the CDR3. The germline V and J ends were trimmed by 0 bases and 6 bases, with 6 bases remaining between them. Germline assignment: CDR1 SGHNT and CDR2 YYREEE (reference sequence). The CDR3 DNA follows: TGTGCCAGCAGCTTGGAAGCCCCCGGGGAGCTGTTTTTT. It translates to CASSLEAPGELFF. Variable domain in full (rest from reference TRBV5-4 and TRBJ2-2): ETGVTQSPTHLIKTRGQQVTLRCSSQSGHNTVSWYQQALGQGPQFIFQYYREEENGRGNFPPRFSGLQFPNYSSELNVNALELDDSALYLCASSLEAPGELFFGEGSRLTVL.

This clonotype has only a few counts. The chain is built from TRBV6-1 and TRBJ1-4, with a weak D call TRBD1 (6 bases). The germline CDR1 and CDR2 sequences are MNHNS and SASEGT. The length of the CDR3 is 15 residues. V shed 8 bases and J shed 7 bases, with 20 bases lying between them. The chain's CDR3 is CASVRREGGGEKLFF. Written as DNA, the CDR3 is TGTGCCAGCGTCAGAAGGGAGGGGGGGGGTGAAAAACTGTTTTTT.

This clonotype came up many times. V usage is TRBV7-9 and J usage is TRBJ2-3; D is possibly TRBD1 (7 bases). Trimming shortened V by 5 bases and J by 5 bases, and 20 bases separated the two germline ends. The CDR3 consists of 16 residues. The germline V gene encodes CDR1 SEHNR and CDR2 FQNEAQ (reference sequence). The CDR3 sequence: CASSTPFQGGGDTQYF. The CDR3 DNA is TGTGCCAGCAGCACCCCCTTCCAGGGGGGTGGAGATACGCAGTATTTT.

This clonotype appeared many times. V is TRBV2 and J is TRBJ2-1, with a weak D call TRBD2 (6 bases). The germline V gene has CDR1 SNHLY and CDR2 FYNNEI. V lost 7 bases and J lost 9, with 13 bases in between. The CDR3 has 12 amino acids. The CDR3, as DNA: TGTGCCAGCAAGGAGGGAGAGGGTGAGCAGTTCTTC. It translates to CASKEGEGEQFF. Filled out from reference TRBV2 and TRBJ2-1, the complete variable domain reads EPEVTQTPSHQVTQMGQEVILRCVPISNHLYFYWYRQILGQKVEFLVSFYNNEISEKSEIFDDQFSVERPDGSNFTLKIRSTKLEDSAMYFCASKEGEGEQFFGPGTRLTVL.

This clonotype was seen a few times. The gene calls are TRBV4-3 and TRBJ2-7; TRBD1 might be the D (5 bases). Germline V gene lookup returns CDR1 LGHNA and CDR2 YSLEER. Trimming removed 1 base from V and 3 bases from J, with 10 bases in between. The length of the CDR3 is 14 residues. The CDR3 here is CASSQGQGVYEQYF. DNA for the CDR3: TGCGCCAGCAGCCAAGGCCAGGGCGTCTACGAGCAGTACTTC.

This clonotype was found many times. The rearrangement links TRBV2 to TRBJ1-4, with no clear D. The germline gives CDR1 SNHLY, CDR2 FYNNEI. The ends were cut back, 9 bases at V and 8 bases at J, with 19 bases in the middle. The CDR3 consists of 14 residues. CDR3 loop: CASLRSSGKEKLFF. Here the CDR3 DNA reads TGTGCCAGTCTTCGATCCTCCGGGAAAGAAAAACTGTTTTTT.

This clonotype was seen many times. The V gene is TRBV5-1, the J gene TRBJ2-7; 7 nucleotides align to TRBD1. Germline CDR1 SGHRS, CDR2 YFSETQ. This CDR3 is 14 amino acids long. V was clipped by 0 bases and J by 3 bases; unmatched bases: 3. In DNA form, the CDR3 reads TGCGCCAGCAGCTTGGAGGGGGCCGACTACGAGCAGTACTTC. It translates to CASSLEGADYEQYF.

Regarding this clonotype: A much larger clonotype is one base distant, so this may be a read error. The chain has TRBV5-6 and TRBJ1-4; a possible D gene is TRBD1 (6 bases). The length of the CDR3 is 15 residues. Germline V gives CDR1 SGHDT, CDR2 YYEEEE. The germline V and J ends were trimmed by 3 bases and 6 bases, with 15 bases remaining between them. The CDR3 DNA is TGTGCCAGCAGCTGGGGGGGGGCAGGTGATGAAAAACTGTTTTTT. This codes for CASSWGGAGDEKLFF. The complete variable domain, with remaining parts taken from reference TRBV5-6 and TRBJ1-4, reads DAGVTQSPTHLIKTRGQQVTLRCSPKSGHDTVSWYQQALGQGPQFIFQYYEEEERQRGNFPDRFSGHQFPNYSSELNVNALLLGDSALYLCASSWGGAGDEKLFFGSGTQLSVL.

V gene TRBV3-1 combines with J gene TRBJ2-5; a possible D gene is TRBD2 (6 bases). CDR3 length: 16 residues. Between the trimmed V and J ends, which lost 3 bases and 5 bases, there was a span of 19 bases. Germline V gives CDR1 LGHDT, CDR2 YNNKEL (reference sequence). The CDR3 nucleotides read TGTGCCAGCAGCCAGTCGGACGGGGGTAAGGTCGAGACCCAGTACTTC. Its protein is CASSQSDGGKVETQYF.

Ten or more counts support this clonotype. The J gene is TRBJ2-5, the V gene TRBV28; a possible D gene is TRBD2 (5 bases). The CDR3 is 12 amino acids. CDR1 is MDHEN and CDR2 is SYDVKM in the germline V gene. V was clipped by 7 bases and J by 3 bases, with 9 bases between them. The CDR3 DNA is TGTGCCAGCACCCGACTAAAAGAGACCCAGTACTTC. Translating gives CASTRLKETQYF.

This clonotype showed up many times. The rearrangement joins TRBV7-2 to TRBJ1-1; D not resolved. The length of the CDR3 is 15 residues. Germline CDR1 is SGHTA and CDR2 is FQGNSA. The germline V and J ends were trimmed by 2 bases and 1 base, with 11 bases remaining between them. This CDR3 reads CASSLSTGKNTEAFF. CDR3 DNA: TGTGCCAGCAGCTTATCTACGGGGAAGAACACTGAAGCTTTCTTT. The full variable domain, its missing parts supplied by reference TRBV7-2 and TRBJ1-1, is GAGVSQSPSNKVTEKGKDVELRCDPISGHTALYWYRQSLGQGLEFLIYFQGNSAPDKSGLPSDRFSAERTGGSVSTLTIQRTQQEDSAVYLCASSLSTGKNTEAFFGQGTRLTVV.

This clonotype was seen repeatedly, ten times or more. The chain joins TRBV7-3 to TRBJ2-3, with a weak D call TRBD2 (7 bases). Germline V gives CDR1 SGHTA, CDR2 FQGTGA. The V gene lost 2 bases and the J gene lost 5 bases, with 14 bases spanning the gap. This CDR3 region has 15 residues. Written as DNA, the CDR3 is TGTGCCAGCAGCTTAGGGGGGGTCAGGGGAGATACGCAGTATTTT. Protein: CASSLGGVRGDTQYF.

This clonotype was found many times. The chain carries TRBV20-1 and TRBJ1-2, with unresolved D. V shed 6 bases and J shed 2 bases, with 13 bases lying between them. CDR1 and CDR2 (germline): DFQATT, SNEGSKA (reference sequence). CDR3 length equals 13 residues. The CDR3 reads CSAIGTTNYGYTF. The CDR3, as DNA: TGCAGTGCAATCGGCACAACAAACTATGGCTACACCTTC.

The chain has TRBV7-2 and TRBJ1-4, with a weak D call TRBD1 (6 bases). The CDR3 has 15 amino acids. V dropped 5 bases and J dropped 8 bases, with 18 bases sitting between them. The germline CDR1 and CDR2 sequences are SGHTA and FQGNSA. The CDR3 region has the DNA TGTGCCAGCAGCCCCCTTTCGGCAGGGGTAGAAAAACTGTTTTTT. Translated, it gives CASSPLSAGVEKLFF.